Following are 25 T cell receptor beta chains from one sample sequenced in a study of T cells in Graves' hyperthyroidism and ophthalmopathy. Amplified regions were TCR beta CDR3 sequences from RNA transcripts. The study used the HTBI primer set for a first-round RT-PCR of the TCR CDR3. TCRdb itself ran the multiplex PCR reads through MiXCR, one entry per CDR3 protein. The sample yields a few hundred thousand distinct CDR3 sequences, approximately 14% seen once. Specimen: blood. The receptors stem from a woman younger than 45 with Graves' ophthalmopathy.

Ten or more counts support this clonotype. The genes are TRBV20-1 and TRBJ1-5, with TRBD1 matching over 9 bases. This CDR3 contains 13 residues. Germline V CDR1 and CDR2: DFQATT, SNEGSKA (reference sequence). J lost 9 bases, V lost 5 bases, and 8 bases had no gene match. CDR3: CSASTGGVSPQHF. In DNA, the CDR3 is TGCAGTGCTTCTACAGGGGGCGTTTCGCCCCAGCATTTT.

This clonotype showed up many times. CDR3 sequence reads: CAIGQGAAEAFF. The CDR3 DNA follows: TGTGCCATAGGACAGGGGGCGGCTGAAGCTTTCTTT. This chain connects TRBV10-3 to TRBJ1-1; TRBD1 agrees at 11 bases. CDR1 is ENHRY, CDR2 SYGVKD, per germline. V lost 9 bases and J lost 6; bases outside the gene matches: 3. This CDR3 has 12 residues.

Ten or more counts support this clonotype. The chain carries TRBV7-2 and TRBJ2-7, with TRBD2 matching 11 bases. The CDR3 consists of 16 residues. Germline CDR1 and CDR2: SGHTA and FQGNSA. V lost 3 bases, J lost 7 bases, and 11 bases stayed unmatched. The CDR3 sequence: CASSFQQLAGEGEQYF. The CDR3 DNA reads TGTGCCAGCAGCTTTCAGCAACTAGCGGGGGAGGGGGAGCAGTACTTC. Complete variable domain (other parts from reference TRBV7-2 and TRBJ2-7): GAGVSQSPSNKVTEKGKDVELRCDPISGHTALYWYRQSLGQGLEFLIYFQGNSAPDKSGLPSDRFSAERTGGSVSTLTIQRTQQEDSAVYLCASSFQQLAGEGEQYFGPGTRLTVT.

In its sample, this clonotype was seen a few times. The rearrangement links TRBV28 to TRBJ2-7; TRBD1 matches at 9 bases. The CDR3 has 15 residues. Germline V gives CDR1 MDHEN, CDR2 SYDVKM. With V trimmed by 7 bases and J by 5 bases, 12 bases remained unmatched. This CDR3 reads CASTPTWTGVNEQYF. As DNA, the CDR3 is TGTGCCAGCACCCCGACTTGGACAGGGGTGAACGAGCAGTACTTC. Full variable domain (rest looked up from reference TRBV28 and TRBJ2-7): DVKVTQSSRYLVKRTGEKVFLECVQDMDHENMFWYRQDPGLGLRLIYFSYDVKMKEKGDIPEGYSVSREKKERFSLILESASTNQTSMYLCASTPTWTGVNEQYFGPGTRLTVT.

This clonotype appeared many times. The chain has TRBV7-3 and TRBJ1-1; D unclear. Trimming removed 1 base from V and 1 base from J, with 13 bases in between. The V gene's germline CDR1 is SGHTA and CDR2 FQGTGA. This CDR3 region has 16 residues. The CDR3 loop is CASSLSRAKTNTEAFF. CDR3 DNA sequence: TGTGCCAGCAGCTTAAGCCGGGCCAAAACGAACACTGAAGCTTTCTTT.

This clonotype was observed at least ten times. The chain is built from TRBV20-1 and TRBJ1-1; D gene uncertain. V lost 6 bases to trimming and J lost 3 bases, with 14 bases between them. The germline V gene encodes CDR1 DFQATT and CDR2 SNEGSKA (reference sequence). The CDR3 extends over 13 amino acids. CDR3 protein: CSARELLDTEAFF. The CDR3 DNA sequence: TGCAGTGCCCGGGAGCTCCTGGACACTGAAGCTTTCTTT.

This clonotype was counted at least ten times. The chain recombines TRBV6-1 with TRBJ2-3; 10 bases are shared with TRBD2. The J segment lost 3 bases and the V segment lost 9 bases, leaving 9 bases of the junction unmatched. This CDR3 is 15 amino acids long. Per the germline V gene, CDR1 is MNHNS and CDR2 is SASEGT. CDR3 region: CASWTSGGGTDTQYF. As DNA, the CDR3 is TGTGCCAGTTGGACTAGCGGTGGGGGAACAGATACGCAGTATTTT.

V usage is TRBV7-2 and J usage is TRBJ2-2; D not certain. Trimming took 6 bases from V and 3 from J, leaving 14 bases between them. There are 15 residues in the CDR3. Germline V gene data show CDR1 as SGHTA and CDR2 as FQGNSA. The CDR3 is CASSRGPAYTGELFF. CDR3 bases: TGTGCCAGCAGTCGAGGACCAGCATACACCGGGGAGCTGTTTTTT.

This clonotype was observed at least ten times. The chain couples TRBV11-3 to TRBJ2-1; either TRBD1 or TRBD2 may supply D (6 bases each). The CDR3 sequence is 14 residues long. The V end was cut by 2 bases, the J end by 6 bases, with 11 bases between. CDR1 is SGHNT, CDR2 YENEEA, per germline. The CDR3 region is CASSLRGASNEQFF. In nucleotides, the CDR3 is TGTGCCAGCAGCTTAAGGGGGGCAAGCAATGAGCAGTTCTTC.

Points on this clonotype: A much larger clone differs by one base, so this may be a read error. The chain recombines TRBV4-1 with TRBJ2-1, with TRBD1 matching 10 bases. The CDR3 covers 17 residues. Germline V gene data show CDR1 as MGHRA and CDR2 as YSYEKL. With 3 bases clipped from V and 7 bases from J, the junction kept 12 bases outside the gene matches. The CDR3 sequence: CASSHRMPGQGSNEQFF. The DNA for the CDR3 is TGCGCCAGCAGCCATAGAATGCCGGGACAGGGGTCTAATGAGCAGTTCTTC.

This clonotype has at least ten counts. The CDR3 reads CASSQGGGWRGYTF. The CDR3 DNA is TGTGCCAGCAGCCAAGGCGGGGGCTGGAGGGGCTACACCTTC. The rearrangement joins TRBV4-2 to TRBJ1-2, with D perhaps TRBD1 (6 bases). The CDR3 spans 14 residues. Germline V gene sequence: CDR1 LGHNA, CDR2 YNFKEQ. V shed 1 base and J shed 8 bases, with 14 bases lying between them.

This clonotype was picked up many times. V is TRBV5-1 and J is TRBJ1-2; D remains ambiguous. The CDR3 is 12 residues long. Between the trimmed V and J ends, which lost 3 bases and 7 bases, there was a span of 10 bases. Germline V CDR1 and CDR2: SGHRS, YFSETQ. CDR3 residues: CASSSNWSGYTF. The CDR3 DNA sequence: TGCGCCAGCAGCTCCAACTGGAGTGGCTACACCTTC.

In its sample, this clonotype was seen many times. The rearrangement links TRBV12-3 or TRBV12-4 to TRBJ1-5; tentative D call: TRBD1 (5 bases). V dropped 1 base and J dropped 10 bases, with 14 bases sitting between them. CDR3 length: 14 amino acids. CDR3 sequence (DNA): TGTGCCAGCAGTTTAGATCAAGGGGCCGGACCCCAGCATTTT. It codes for CASSLDQGAGPQHF.

About this clonotype itself: Sequence at one end of the junction differs from germline and may be a read error. This chain connects TRBV5-1 to TRBJ2-3, with 7 bases lining up with TRBD1. Per the germline V gene, CDR1 is SGHRS and CDR2 is YFSETQ. The length of the CDR3 is 14 residues. The CDR3 nucleotides read TGCGCCGGCAGCTTGGGACAGTCCACAGATACGCAGTATTTT. Translation: CAGSLGQSTDTQYF.

This clonotype was picked up many times. The chain carries TRBV19 and TRBJ1-1; weak D call: TRBD1 (5 bases). This CDR3 contains 14 residues. Trimming cost V 7 bases and J 3 bases, with 15 bases left between them. From germline, CDR1 is LNHDA and CDR2 SQIVND (reference sequence). The CDR3 reads CASTPRGVYTEAFF. CDR3 sequence (DNA): TGTGCCAGTACCCCGCGGGGGGTTTACACTGAAGCTTTCTTT.

This clonotype occurred many times. The V gene is TRBV2, the J gene TRBJ2-5; D gene ambiguous. The germline CDR1 and CDR2 sequences are SNHLY and FYNNEI. The CDR3 runs to 10 residues. V shed 8 bases and J shed 7 bases, with 8 bases lying between them. This CDR3 is CASRLRTQYF. In nucleotides, the CDR3 is TGTGCCAGCCGTCTTCGGACCCAGTACTTC.

The table lists this clonotype with many counts. As DNA, the CDR3 is TGCAGTGCTAGAGATTCGCCCAATGAGCAGTTCTTC. Amino acids: CSARDSPNEQFF. This chain joins TRBV20-1 and TRBJ2-1; D is unresolved. Germline values: CDR1 DFQATT, CDR2 SNEGSKA (reference sequence). The CDR3 totals 12 residues. V lost 0 bases to trimming and J lost 6 bases, with 6 bases between them.

The V call is TRBV2, the J call TRBJ2-1, with a tentative D call TRBD1 (6 bases). CDR3 size: 15 residues. Trimming cost V 6 bases and J 7 bases, with 19 bases left between them. Germline assignment: CDR1 SNHLY and CDR2 FYNNEI. The CDR3 spells CASRGLGGPENEQFF. The CDR3 bases are TGTGCCAGCAGGGGGCTTGGGGGCCCGGAGAATGAGCAGTTCTTC.

This clonotype has a count of ten or more. The chain carries TRBV11-2 and TRBJ2-3; no definite D call. CDR1 is SGHAT and CDR2 is FQNNGV in the germline V gene. The CDR3 sequence is 13 residues long. The V end was cut by 4 bases, the J end by 6 bases, with 11 bases between. CDR3 residues: CASSSELGDTQYF. CDR3 coding DNA: TGTGCCAGCAGCTCCGAGCTGGGCGATACGCAGTATTTT.

The rearrangement uses TRBV6-2 or TRBV6-3 and TRBJ1-5, with D perhaps TRBD1 (5 bases). The CDR3 has 16 residues. V was pared by 2 bases and J by 1 base, with 12 bases between. Looked up from germline, CDR1 is MNHEY and CDR2 is SVGEGT. As DNA, the CDR3 is TGTGCCAGCAGTTACACCCGGGGGGGAAGCAATCAGCCCCAGCATTTT. Encoded protein: CASSYTRGGSNQPQHF.

The table lists this clonotype with a count of one. A clone one base away is much larger, so this may be a read error. The chain joins TRBV6-1 to TRBJ1-5; D not resolved. There are 14 residues in the CDR3. From germline, CDR1 is MNHNS and CDR2 SASEGT. The CDR3 coding sequence is TGTGCCAGCTTCCGGGGAGGCTATAATCAGCCCCAGCGTTTT. Translating it yields CASFRGGYNQPQRF.

The V and J genes are TRBV19 and TRBJ1-4, with a weak D call TRBD1 (5 bases). The CDR3 extends over 15 amino acids. The ends were cut back, 6 bases at V and 7 bases at J, with 18 bases in the middle. Germline assignment: CDR1 LNHDA and CDR2 SQIVND (reference sequence). CDR3 in DNA: TGTGCCAGTAGAACATCGGACGGGGCGAGTGAAAAACTGTTTTTT. It yields the protein CASRTSDGASEKLFF.

V is TRBV20-1 and J is TRBJ1-5, with 7 bases lining up with TRBD1. Germline V CDR1 and CDR2: DFQATT, SNEGSKA (reference sequence). The CDR3 consists of 17 residues. After removal of 1 base from V and 7 bases from J, the junction contained 16 bases not matched to a gene. The CDR3 is CSARARDSSTFTQPQHF. CDR3 sequence (DNA): TGCAGTGCTAGAGCGCGGGACAGCAGTACCTTCACCCAGCCCCAGCATTTT.

This clonotype was counted at least ten times. The gene calls are TRBV7-2 and TRBJ2-1; D may be TRBD1 or TRBD2 (7 bases each). CDR3 length: 14 amino acids. Trimming took off 3 bases at V and 14 bases at J, with 20 bases between the two ends. CDR1 and CDR2 from the germline V gene are SGHTA and FQGNSA. The CDR3 DNA sequence: TGTGCCAGCAGCTTTAATCTTCCGGGGGGACAGAAGTTCTTC. This gives the protein CASSFNLPGGQKFF.

This rearrangement joins TRBV7-2 to TRBJ1-1; a possible D gene is TRBD1 (6 bases). Germline V gives CDR1 SGHTA, CDR2 FQGNSA. The CDR3 runs 20 residues. The V end was cut by 4 bases, the J end by 6 bases, with 33 bases between. CDR3 amino acids: CASSYRSASGGAGLRAEAFF. CDR3 sequence (DNA): TGTGCCAGCAGCTATAGGTCCGCTAGCGGGGGGGCCGGACTCCGGGCTGAAGCTTTCTTT.